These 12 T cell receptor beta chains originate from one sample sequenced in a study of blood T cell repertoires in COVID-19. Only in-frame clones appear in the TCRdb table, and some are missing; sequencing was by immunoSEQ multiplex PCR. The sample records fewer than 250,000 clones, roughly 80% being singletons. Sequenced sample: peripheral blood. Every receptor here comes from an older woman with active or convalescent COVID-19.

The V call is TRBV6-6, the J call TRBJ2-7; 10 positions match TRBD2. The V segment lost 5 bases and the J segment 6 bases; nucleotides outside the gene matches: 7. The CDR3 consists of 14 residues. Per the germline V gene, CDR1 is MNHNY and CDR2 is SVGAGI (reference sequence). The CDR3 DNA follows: TGTGCCAGCAGTACTAGCGGGGTTTCAAGCGAGCAGTACGTC. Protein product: CASSTSGVSSEQYV.

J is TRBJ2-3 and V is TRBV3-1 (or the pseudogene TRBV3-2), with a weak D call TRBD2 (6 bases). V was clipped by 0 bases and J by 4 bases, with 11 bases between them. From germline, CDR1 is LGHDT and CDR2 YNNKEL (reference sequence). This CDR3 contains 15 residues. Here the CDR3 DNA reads TGTGCCAGCAGCCAAGATGCAGCGGGTGCAGATACGCAGTATTTT. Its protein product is CASSQDAAGADTQYF.

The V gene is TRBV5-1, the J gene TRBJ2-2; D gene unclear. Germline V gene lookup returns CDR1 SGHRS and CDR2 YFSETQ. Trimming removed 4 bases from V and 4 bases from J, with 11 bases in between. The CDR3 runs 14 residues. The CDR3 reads CASSPRLGTGELFF. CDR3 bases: TGCGCCAGCAGCCCCCGTCTCGGCACCGGGGAGCTGTTTTTT.

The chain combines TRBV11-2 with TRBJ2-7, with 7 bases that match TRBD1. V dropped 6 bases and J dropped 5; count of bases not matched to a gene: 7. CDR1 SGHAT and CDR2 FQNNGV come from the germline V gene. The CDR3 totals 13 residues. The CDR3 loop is CASRRDSSHEQYF. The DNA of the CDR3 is TGTGCCAGCAGGAGGGACAGTTCCCACGAGCAGTACTTC.

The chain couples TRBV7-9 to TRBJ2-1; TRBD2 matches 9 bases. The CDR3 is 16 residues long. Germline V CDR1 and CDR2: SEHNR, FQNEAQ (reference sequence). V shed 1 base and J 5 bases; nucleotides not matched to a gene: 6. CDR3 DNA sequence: TGTGCCAGCAGCTTAGTGGGTAGCGGGAGAGACAATGAGCAGTTCTTC. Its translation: CASSLVGSGRDNEQFF.

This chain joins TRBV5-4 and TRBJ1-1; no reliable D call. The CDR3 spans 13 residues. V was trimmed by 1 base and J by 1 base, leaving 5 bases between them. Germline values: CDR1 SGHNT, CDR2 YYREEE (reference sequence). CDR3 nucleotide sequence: TGTGCCAGCAGCTTGTGGCAGAACACTGAAGCTTTCTTT. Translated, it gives CASSLWQNTEAFF.

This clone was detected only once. The CDR3, as DNA: TGCGCCAGCAGCCAGCCGACTAGCGGGAGTTACGAGCAGTACTTC. Translated, it gives CASSQPTSGSYEQYF. The rearrangement links TRBV4-1 to TRBJ2-7; TRBD2 matches at 12 bases. The CDR3 extends over 15 amino acids. Germline V gene sequence: CDR1 MGHRA, CDR2 YSYEKL. V lost 3 bases to trimming and J lost 4 bases; unmatched junction nucleotides: 4.

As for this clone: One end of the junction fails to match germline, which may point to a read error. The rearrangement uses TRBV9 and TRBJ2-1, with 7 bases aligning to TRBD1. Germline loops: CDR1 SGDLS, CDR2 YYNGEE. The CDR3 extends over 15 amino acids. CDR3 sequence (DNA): TGTGCCAGCAGCGTAGGACAGGGATCCTTCAATGAGCAGTTCTTC. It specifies CASSVGQGSFNEQFF.

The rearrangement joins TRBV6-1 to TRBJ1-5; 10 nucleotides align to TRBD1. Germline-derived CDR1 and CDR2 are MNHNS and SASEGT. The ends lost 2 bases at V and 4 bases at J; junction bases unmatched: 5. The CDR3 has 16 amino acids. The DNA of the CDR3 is TGTGCCAGCAGTGAACCCGACAGGGGGCGGAATCAGCCCCAGCATTTT. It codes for CASSEPDRGRNQPQHF.

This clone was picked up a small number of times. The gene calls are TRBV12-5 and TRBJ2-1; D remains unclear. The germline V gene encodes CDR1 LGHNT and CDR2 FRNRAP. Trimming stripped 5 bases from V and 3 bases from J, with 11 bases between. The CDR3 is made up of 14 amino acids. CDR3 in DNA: TGTGCTAGTGGTCCCGGCGGCGGCTACAATGAGCAGTTCTTC. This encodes CASGPGGGYNEQFF. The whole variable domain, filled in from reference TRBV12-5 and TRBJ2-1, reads DARVTQTPRHKVTEMGQEVTMRCQPILGHNTVFWYRQTMMQGLELLAYFRNRAPLDDSGMPKDRFSAEMPDATLATLKIQPSEPRDSAVYFCASGPGGGYNEQFFGPGTRLTVL.

The CDR3 spells CASSPARGGVSNTEAFF. The CDR3 region has the DNA TGTGCCAGCAGCCCCGCACGTGGGGGGGTCTCGAACACTGAAGCTTTCTTT. This sequence joins TRBV28 and TRBJ1-1, with a weak D call TRBD1 (5 bases). Looked up from germline, CDR1 is MDHEN and CDR2 is SYDVKM. V was trimmed by 6 bases and J by 1 base, leaving 21 bases between them. The CDR3 length is 17 residues.

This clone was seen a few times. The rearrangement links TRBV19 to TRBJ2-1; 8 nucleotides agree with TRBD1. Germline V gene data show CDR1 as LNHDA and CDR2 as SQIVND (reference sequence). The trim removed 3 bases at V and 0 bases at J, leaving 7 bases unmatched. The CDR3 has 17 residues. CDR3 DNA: TGTGCCAGTAGTATTTTAGGGACAGGCTTCTCCTACAATGAGCAGTTCTTC. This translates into CASSILGTGFSYNEQFF.